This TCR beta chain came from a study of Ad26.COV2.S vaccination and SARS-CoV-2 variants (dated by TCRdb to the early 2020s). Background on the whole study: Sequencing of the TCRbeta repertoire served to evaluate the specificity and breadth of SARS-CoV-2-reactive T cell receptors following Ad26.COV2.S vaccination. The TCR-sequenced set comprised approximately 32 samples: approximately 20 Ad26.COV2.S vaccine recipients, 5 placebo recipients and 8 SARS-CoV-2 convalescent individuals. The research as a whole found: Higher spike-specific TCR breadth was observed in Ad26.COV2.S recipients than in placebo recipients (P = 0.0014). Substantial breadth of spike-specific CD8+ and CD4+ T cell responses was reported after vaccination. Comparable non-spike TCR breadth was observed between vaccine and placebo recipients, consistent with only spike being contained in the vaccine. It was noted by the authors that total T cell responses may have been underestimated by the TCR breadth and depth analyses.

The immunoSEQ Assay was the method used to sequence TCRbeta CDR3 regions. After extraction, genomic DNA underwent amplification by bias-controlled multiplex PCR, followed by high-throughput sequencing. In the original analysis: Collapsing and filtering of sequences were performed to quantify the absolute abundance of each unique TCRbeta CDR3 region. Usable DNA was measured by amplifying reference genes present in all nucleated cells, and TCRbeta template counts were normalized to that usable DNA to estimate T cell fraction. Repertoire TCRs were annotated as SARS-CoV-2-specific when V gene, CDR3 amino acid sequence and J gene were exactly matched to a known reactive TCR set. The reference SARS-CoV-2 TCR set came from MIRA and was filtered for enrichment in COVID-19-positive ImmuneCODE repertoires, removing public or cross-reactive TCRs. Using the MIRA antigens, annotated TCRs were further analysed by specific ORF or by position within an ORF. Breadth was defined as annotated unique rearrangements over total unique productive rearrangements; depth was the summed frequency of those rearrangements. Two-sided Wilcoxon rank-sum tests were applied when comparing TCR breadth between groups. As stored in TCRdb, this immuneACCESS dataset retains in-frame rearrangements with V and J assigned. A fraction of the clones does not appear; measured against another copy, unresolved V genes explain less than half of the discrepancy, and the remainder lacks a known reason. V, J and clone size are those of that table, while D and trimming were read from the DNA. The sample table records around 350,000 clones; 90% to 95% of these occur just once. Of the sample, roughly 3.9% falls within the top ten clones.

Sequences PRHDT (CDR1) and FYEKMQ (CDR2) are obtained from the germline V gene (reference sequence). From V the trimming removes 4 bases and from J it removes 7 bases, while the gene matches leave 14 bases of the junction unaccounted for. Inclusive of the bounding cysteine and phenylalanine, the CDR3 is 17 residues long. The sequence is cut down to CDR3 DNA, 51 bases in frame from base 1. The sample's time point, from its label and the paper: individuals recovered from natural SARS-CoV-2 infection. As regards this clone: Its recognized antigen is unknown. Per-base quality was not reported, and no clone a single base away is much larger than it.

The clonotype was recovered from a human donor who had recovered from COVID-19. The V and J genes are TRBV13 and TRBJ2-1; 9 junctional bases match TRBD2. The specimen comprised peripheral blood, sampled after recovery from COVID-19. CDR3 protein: CASSSPYSRGGANEQFF. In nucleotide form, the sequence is TGTGCCAGCAGCTCCCCCTATAGTCGCGGGGGGGCAAATGAGCAGTTCTTC.